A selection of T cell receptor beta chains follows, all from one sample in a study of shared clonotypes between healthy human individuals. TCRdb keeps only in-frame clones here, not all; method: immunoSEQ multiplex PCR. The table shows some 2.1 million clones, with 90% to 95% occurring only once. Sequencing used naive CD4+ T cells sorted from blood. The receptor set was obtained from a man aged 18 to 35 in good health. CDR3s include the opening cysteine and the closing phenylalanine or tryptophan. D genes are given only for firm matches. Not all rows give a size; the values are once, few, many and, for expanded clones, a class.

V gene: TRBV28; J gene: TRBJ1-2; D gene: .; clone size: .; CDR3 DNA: TGTGCCAGCAGCCACCCCGCCAGGCTAGTCTATGGCTACACCTTC; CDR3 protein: CASSHPARLVYGYTF
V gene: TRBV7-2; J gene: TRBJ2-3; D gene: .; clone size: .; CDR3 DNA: TGTGCCAGCAGCTTGGATCTAGATACGCAGTATTTT; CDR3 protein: CASSLDLDTQYF
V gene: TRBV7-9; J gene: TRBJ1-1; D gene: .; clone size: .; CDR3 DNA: TGTGCCAGCAGCTTAGGACAGCTCAACACTGAAGCTTTCTTT; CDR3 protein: CASSLGQLNTEAFF
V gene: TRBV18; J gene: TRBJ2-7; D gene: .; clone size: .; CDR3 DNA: TGTGCCAGCTCACCCTTGGGGGAGAAATACGAGCAGTACTTC; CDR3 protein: CASSPLGEKYEQYF
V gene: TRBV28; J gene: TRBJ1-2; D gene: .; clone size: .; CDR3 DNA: TGTGCCAGCAGTTTTACGGGGGGCTATGGCTACACCTTC; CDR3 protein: CASSFTGGYGYTF
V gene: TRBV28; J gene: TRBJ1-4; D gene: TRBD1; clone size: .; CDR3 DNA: TGTGCCAGCAGTTCCGGACAGGAGCTTATCAGAACGGAAAAACTGTTTTTT; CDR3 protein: CASSSGQELIRTEKLFF
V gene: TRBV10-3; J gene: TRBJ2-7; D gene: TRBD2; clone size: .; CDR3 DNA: TGTGCCATCAGTGAGCTAGCGGACTACGAGCAGTACTTC; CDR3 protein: CAISELADYEQYF
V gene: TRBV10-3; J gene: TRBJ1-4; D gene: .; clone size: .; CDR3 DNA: TGTGCCATCAGTGGTGTGGCAGGGGATAATGAAAAACTGTTTTTT; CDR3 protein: CAISGVAGDNEKLFF
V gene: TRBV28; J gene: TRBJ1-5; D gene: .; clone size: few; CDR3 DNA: TGTGCCAGCAGTTTAGACAGCAATCAGCCCCAGCATTTT; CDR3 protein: CASSLDSNQPQHF
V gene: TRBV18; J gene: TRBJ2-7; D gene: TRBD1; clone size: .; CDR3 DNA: TGTGCCAGCTCACCAGGACAGGGGTTCGAGCAGTACTTC; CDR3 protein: CASSPGQGFEQYF
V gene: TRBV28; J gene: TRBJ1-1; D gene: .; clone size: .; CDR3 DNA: TGTGCCAGCAGTCCCCATGGTGGCACTGAAGCTTTCTTT; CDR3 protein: CASSPHGGTEAFF
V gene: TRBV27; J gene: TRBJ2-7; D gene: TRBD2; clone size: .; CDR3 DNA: TGTGCCAGCAGTTACCGAGTCTCGCGGGGGAGGTCCTACGAGCAGTACTTC; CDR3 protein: CASSYRVSRGRSYEQYF
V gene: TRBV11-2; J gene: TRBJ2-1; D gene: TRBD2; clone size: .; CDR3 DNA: TGTGCCAGCAGCTTAGGAAGGTGGGGGACTAGTTCGTCCTACAATGAGCAGTTCTTC; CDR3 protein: CASSLGRWGTSSSYNEQFF
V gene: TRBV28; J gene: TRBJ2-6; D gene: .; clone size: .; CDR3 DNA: TGTGCCAGCAGTCTGACAGGTCTTGGGGCCAACGTCCTGACTTTC; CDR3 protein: CASSLTGLGANVLTF
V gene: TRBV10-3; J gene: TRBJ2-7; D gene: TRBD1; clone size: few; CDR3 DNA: TGTGCCACCGGACAGGGGGCCTACGAGCAGTACTTC; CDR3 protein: CATGQGAYEQYF
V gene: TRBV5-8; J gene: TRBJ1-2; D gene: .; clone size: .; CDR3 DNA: TGTGCCAGCAGCTTTTTGGAGGGACTCAACTATGGCTACACCTTC; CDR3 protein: CASSFLEGLNYGYTF
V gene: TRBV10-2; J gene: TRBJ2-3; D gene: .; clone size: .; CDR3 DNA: TGCGCCAGCAGACCGGGACGGTGGGGCACAGATACGCAGTATTTT; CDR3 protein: CASRPGRWGTDTQYF
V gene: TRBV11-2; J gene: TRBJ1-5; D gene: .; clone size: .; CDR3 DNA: TGTGCCAGCAGCCCTGTCAGGGGCTATAGCAATCAGCCCCAGCATTTT; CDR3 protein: CASSPVRGYSNQPQHF
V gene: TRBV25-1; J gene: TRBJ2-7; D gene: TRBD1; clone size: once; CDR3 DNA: TGTGCCAGCAGTACCCCGGGACAGGGGACCTACGAGCAGTACTTC; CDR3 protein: CASSTPGQGTYEQYF
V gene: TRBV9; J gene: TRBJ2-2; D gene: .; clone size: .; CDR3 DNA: TGTGCCAGCAACAGCAGGGACACCGGGGAGCTGTTTTTT; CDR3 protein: CASNSRDTGELFF
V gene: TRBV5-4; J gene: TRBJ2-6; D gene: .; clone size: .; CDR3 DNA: TGTGCCAGCAGCTATCCAGGGACACGCTCTGGGGCCAACGTCCTGACTTTC; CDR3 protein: CASSYPGTRSGANVLTF
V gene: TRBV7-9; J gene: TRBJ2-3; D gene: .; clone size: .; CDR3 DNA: TGTGCCAGCAGCCGTGATGGGGTCAGTCCCAGCACAGATACGCAGTATTTT; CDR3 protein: CASSRDGVSPSTDTQYF
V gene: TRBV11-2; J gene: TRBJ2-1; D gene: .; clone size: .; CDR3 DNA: TGTGCCAGCAGCTTAGCGGGATACGACGAGTTCTTC; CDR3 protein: CASSLAGYDEFF
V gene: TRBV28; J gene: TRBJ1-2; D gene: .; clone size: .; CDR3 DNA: TGTGCCAGCGGAATCAACCCAGACCAGGCCTATGGCTACACCTTC; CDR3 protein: CASGINPDQAYGYTF
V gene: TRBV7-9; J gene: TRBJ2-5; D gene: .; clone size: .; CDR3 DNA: TGTGCCAGCAGCGTTGACAGATACCAAGAGACCCAGTACTTC; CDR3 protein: CASSVDRYQETQYF
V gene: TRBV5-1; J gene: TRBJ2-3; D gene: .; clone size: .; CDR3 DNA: TGCGCCAGCAGCTTGGGACTCTATTCGCAGTATTTT; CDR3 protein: CASSLGLYSQYF
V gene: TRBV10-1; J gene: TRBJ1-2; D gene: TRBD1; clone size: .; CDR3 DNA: TGCGCCAGCAGTGAGTCGAAGGACGGACAGGTCTACACCTTC; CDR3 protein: CASSESKDGQVYTF
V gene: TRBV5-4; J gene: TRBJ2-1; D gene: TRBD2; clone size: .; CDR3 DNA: TGTGCCAGCAGCTTGGCCGGGAGGGAACCCAATGAGCAGTTCTTC; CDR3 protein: CASSLAGREPNEQFF
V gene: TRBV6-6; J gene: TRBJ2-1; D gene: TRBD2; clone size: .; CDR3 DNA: TGTGCCAGCACCCCCCGGCGGGGGAGTTACAATGAGCAGTTCTTC; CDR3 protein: CASTPRRGSYNEQFF
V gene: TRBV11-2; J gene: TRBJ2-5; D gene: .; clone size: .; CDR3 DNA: TGTGCCAGCAGCTACTCGGGGGGCAGGATCGAGACCCAGTACTTC; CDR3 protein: CASSYSGGRIETQYF